Listed below are T cell receptor beta chains from one sample, sequenced in a study of cytomegalovirus exposure and HLA in healthy donors. The assay was immunoSEQ multiplex PCR, and TCRdb's table has in-frame clones only and misses some. The sample holds about 160,000 clones. The source material was PBMCs. These receptors all come from a woman aged 60-75 years in good health and CMV-seronegative. Both conserved end residues are trimmed from each CDR3.

>TRBV29-1|TRBJ1-2
SGGTGSPLYGYT
>TRBV10-1|TRBJ2-3
ASSRTSGSFTDTQY
>TRBV11-1|TRBJ2-1
ASSRTLATNEQF
>TRBV5-5|TRBJ1-2
ASSSLQGAGYGYT
>TRBV7-9|TRBJ1-2
ASSLARGGSDYGYT
>TRBV25-1|TRBJ2-3
ASSTITDTQY
>TRBV5-1|TRBJ1-3
ASSPSTGGPVSGNTIY
>TRBV2|TRBJ2-5
ASSFMGLAGETQY
>TRBV5-1|TRBJ2-1
ASSLDEGSSYNEQF
>TRBV2|TRBJ2-7
ATRARSYEQY
>TRBV5-4|TRBJ2-7
ASSSLGGNYEQY
>TRBV11-2|TRBJ1-2
ASSPGTSPHNYGYT
>TRBV29-1|TRBJ2-1
SVPHGGRRSYNEQF
>TRBV27|TRBJ2-5
ASSPRTALETQY
>TRBV7-3|TRBJ2-3
ASSMTGVSTDTQY
>TRBV18|TRBJ1-1
ASSPSGQGGEAF
>TRBV5-1|TRBJ2-3
ASSLSGTPTDTQY
>TRBV7-2|TRBJ2-7
ASSQASLGVYEQY
>TRBV5-1|TRBJ2-3
ASSLVASRGTDTQY
>TRBV5-1|TRBJ1-6
ASSLSGAGAPLH
>TRBV7-3|TRBJ1-1
ASSRVGPGTEAF
>TRBV5-1|TRBJ2-1
ASSFRSAGAYNEQF
>TRBV19|TRBJ2-6
ASSRQGSGGANVLT
>TRBV18|TRBJ1-2
ASSSGQGLSAGGYT
>TRBV25-1|TRBJ2-5
ASSVPGAETQY
>TRBV21-1|TRBJ1-6
ASSTKWPGGLYNSPLH
>TRBV6-5|TRBJ1-1
ASSYSSRGRGTEAF
>TRBV7-2|TRBJ2-1
ASSVLAGANEQF
>TRBV6-5|.
ASSHQGLAVYEQY
>TRBV6-1|TRBJ1-5
ASSTSSNQPQH
>TRBV29-1|TRBJ2-1
SVEGGSSSYNEQF
>TRBV6-4|TRBJ2-2
ASNYSGCPNTGELF
>TRBV2|TRBJ2-2
ASSLAGGGTGELF
>TRBV5-4|TRBJ2-7
ASSAWGHGFEQY
>TRBV7-8|TRBJ1-5
ASSFNSNQPQH
>TRBV6-6|TRBJ2-5
ASSYSRASVQETQY
>TRBV14|TRBJ1-1
ASSQDFAGGLSEAF
>TRBV18|TRBJ2-7
ASSRTTGFAYEQY
>TRBV6-5|TRBJ1-2
ASTPRGGGYGYT
>TRBV2|TRBJ2-2
ASSVLAGNTGELF